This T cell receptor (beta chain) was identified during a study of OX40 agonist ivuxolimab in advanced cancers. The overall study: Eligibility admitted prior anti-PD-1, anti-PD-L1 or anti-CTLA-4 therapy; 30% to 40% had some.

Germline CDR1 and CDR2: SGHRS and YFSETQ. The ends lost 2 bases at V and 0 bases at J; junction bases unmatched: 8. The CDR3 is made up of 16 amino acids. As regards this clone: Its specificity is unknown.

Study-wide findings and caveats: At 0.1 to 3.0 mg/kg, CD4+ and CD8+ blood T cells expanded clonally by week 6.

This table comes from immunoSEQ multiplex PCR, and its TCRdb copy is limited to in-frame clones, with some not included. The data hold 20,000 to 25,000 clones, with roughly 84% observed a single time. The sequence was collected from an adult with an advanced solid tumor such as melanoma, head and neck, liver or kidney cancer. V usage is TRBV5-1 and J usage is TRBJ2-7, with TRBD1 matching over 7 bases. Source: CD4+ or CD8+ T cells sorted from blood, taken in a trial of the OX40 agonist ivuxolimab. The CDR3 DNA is TGCGCCAGCAGCTTAGGGGGCGGGTTTAGCTCCTACGAGCAGTACTTC. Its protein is CASSLGGGFSSYEQYF.